The rows below give T cell receptor beta chains drawn from one sample of a study of T cells in Graves' hyperthyroidism and ophthalmopathy. TCRdb processed the multiplex PCR reads anew with MiXCR; each CDR3 protein has one entry. This repertoire shows hundreds of thousands of distinct CDR3 sequences, about a sixth found once; its top ten account for more than 3%. Sequencing input: blood. All receptors come from a woman aged 40-49 years with Graves' ophthalmopathy. CDR3s include the opening cysteine and the closing phenylalanine or tryptophan. The order of the fields is J gene, V gene, clone size, D gene, CDR3 DNA, CDR3 protein. D genes are given only for firm matches. Part of the rows lack a size; the others show once, few, many or a class for expanded clones.

j_gene: TRBJ1-3; v_gene: TRBV12-3/TRBV12-4; abundance: .; d_gene: TRBD1; CDR3nt: TGTGCCAGCAGTTTGCAGGGGGCTATCTCTGGAAACACCATATATTTT; CDR3aa: CASSLQGAISGNTIYF
j_gene: TRBJ2-2; v_gene: TRBV30; abundance: few; d_gene: .; CDR3nt: TGTGCCTGGAACCCGGGGACGAACACCGGGGAGCTGTTTTTT; CDR3aa: CAWNPGTNTGELFF
j_gene: TRBJ2-7; v_gene: TRBV20-1; abundance: few; d_gene: TRBD2; CDR3nt: TGCAGTGCTAGAGGCCTGACTAGCGACCACGAGCAGTACTTC; CDR3aa: CSARGLTSDHEQYF
j_gene: TRBJ1-2; v_gene: TRBV7-8; abundance: .; d_gene: .; CDR3nt: TGTGCCAGCAGCATACAGGAGAACTATGGCTACACCTTC; CDR3aa: CASSIQENYGYTF
j_gene: TRBJ2-5; v_gene: TRBV3-1; abundance: many; d_gene: TRBD2; CDR3nt: TGTGCCAGCAGCCCCCACCCGGTCGGGACTAGCGGGGAGACCCAGTACTTC; CDR3aa: CASSPHPVGTSGETQYF
j_gene: TRBJ2-4; v_gene: TRBV28; abundance: few; d_gene: TRBD1; CDR3nt: TGTGCCAGCGGGCAGGGGGCTTTCGGAGCCAAAAACATTCAGTACTTC; CDR3aa: CASGQGAFGAKNIQYF
j_gene: TRBJ2-1; v_gene: TRBV7-9; abundance: many; d_gene: .; CDR3nt: TGTGCCAGCAGCTCGACGGCCAATGAGCAGTTCTTC; CDR3aa: CASSSTANEQFF
j_gene: TRBJ1-2; v_gene: TRBV29-1; abundance: many; d_gene: .; CDR3nt: TGCAGCGTTGAAGAGGTCAGGGAACCTGGCTACACCTTC; CDR3aa: CSVEEVREPGYTF
j_gene: TRBJ2-7; v_gene: TRBV20-1; abundance: few; d_gene: .; CDR3nt: TGCAGTACCCCGGGCAGGGACTCCTACGAGCAGTACTTC; CDR3aa: CSTPGRDSYEQYF
j_gene: TRBJ1-6; v_gene: TRBV19; abundance: .; d_gene: .; CDR3nt: TGTGCCAGTAGTATAGGCGCCGGGAACGGTTCACCCCTCCACTTT; CDR3aa: CASSIGAGNGSPLHF
j_gene: TRBJ1-6; v_gene: TRBV28; abundance: .; d_gene: TRBD1; CDR3nt: TGTGCCAGCGGTACCGGGACAGCCTCCGTGAGGCCCCTCCACTTT; CDR3aa: CASGTGTASVRPLHF
j_gene: TRBJ1-5; v_gene: TRBV28; abundance: few; d_gene: TRBD1; CDR3nt: TGTGCCAGCACCGGGACAGGGTCGTATCAGCCCCAGCATTTT; CDR3aa: CASTGTGSYQPQHF
j_gene: TRBJ1-1; v_gene: TRBV27; abundance: .; d_gene: .; CDR3nt: TGTGCCAGCAGTTTTTTGGGGATGAACACTGAAGCTTTCTTT; CDR3aa: CASSFLGMNTEAFF